The entry below describes one TCR beta chain. Its antigen remains unidentified. Of the isolated RNA, all was reverse transcribed, and so the sequenced material was expressed TCRB transcripts. The protocol was immunoSEQ multiplex PCR, while the TCRdb copy is restricted to in-frame clones and leaves out a portion. Of about 180,000 clones in the sample, less than 10% were seen once. The sample originates from a study of beta chain features in type 1 diabetes. The overall study: All of the samples together had over 90 million sorted cells examined.

Study-wide points: People with Type 1 diabetes carried modestly yet significantly shorter TCRB CDR3s in all four CD4+ subsets.

Material: central memory CD4+ T cells from blood. The TCR originated in a man between 18 and 35 years old with type 1 diabetes.

CDR3 nucleotide sequence: TGTGCCATCAGTGAAACACAGGGGTTGAGTGAGCAGTTCTTC. Its translation is CAISETQGLSEQFF. V gene TRBV10-3 combines with J gene TRBJ2-1, with TRBD1 identical over 7 bases. The germline V gene has CDR1 ENHRY and CDR2 SYGVKD. Unmatched junction bases numbered 8, after V lost 3 bases and J lost 9 bases. The CDR3 totals 14 residues.